This T cell receptor (beta chain) comes out of a study of T cells in localized non-small cell lung cancer. Study observations and caveats: Uninvolved adjacent lung showed higher T cell clonality than tumor. Sequencing, confined to only one tumor region, leaves heterogeneity possible. Adjacent lung tissue had a median approximately 61 of the top 100 clones found in the tumor. Higher blood T cell density went with longer overall survival.

V lost 1 base to trimming and J lost 3 bases, with 12 bases between them. CDR3 size: 15 residues. CDR1 and CDR2 from the germline V gene are SEHNR and FQNEAQ (reference sequence). Produced via immunoSEQ multiplex PCR; TCRdb's table is partial and in-frame only. This table holds about 30,000 clones, around 90% found once. Of note for this clone: The antigen is not known.

Sample: peripheral blood, taken before any cancer treatment. J is TRBJ1-2 and V is TRBV7-9, with a possible D match to TRBD1 (5 bases). This receptor was taken from a female donor over 55 with stage III squamous cell lung carcinoma. The CDR3 region is CASSLDLGEDYGYTF. CDR3 nucleotide sequence: TGTGCCAGCAGCTTAGATTTAGGGGAGGACTATGGCTACACCTTC.